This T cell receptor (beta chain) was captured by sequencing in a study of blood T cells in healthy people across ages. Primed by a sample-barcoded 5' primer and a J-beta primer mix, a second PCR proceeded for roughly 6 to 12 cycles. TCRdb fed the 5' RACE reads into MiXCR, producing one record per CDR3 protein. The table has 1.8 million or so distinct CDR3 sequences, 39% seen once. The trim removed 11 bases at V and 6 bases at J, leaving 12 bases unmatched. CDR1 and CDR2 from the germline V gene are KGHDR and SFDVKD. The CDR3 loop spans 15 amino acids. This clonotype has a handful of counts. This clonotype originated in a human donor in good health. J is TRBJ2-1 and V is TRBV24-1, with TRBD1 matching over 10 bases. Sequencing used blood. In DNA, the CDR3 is TGTGCCAGCAACCTTCTCGGGACAGGGGCCAATGAGCAGTTCTTC. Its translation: CASNLLGTGANEQFF.